This TCR beta chain appears in the sequencing data of a study of identical twins. The V and J ends lost 0 bases and 1 base respectively, with 10 bases between them. The germline V gene encodes CDR1 SGHRS and CDR2 YFSETQ. The CDR3 covers 15 residues. TCRdb recomputed calls from the 5' RACE reads with MiXCR, one row per CDR3 protein. The sample has roughly 490,000 distinct CDR3 sequences; roughly an eighth are singletons. The same data also went into a second study, on yellow fever vaccine responses in identical twins.

The sequence derives from a woman aged 18-35 years in good health. Source material: CD4+ T cells sorted from blood. The chain uses TRBV5-1 and TRBJ2-5, with D possibly matching TRBD1 (6 bases). Here the CDR3 DNA reads TGCGCCAGCAGCTTGGTAGTGGGGGCCCAAGAGACCCAGTACTTC. This sequence encodes CASSLVVGAQETQYF.